This T cell receptor beta chain was sequenced in a study of T cell repertoires in cytomegalovirus infection. Study overall: Recently identified HLA-C-restricted CMV epitopes and well-studied HLA-B-restricted CMV epitopes were used by the study. It was the public TCR beta signatures that indicated both CMV infection and matching HLA type.

This clonotype was recorded only once. The target antigen is unknown. V lost 5 bases and J 4 bases, leaving 14 bases between the germline ends. Germline CDR1 reads SQVTM; CDR2 reads ANQGSEA. This CDR3 is built from 13 residues. TCRdb re-analysed the reads in MiXCR, keeping a single row per CDR3 protein. The data hold 310,000 or so distinct CDR3 sequences, with more than 20% observed a single time. This TCR came from a human donor in good health (CMV status not recorded). Some clones in this sample may be carry-over from other donors' samples. The V and J genes are TRBV29-1 and TRBJ1-2, with D hard to call. Specimen: cultured PBMCs, collected from culture after CMV antigen stimulation. CDR3 nucleotides: TGCAGCGTTAGCAGAAAGGTTACCTATGGCTACACCTTC. Its translation: CSVSRKVTYGYTF.